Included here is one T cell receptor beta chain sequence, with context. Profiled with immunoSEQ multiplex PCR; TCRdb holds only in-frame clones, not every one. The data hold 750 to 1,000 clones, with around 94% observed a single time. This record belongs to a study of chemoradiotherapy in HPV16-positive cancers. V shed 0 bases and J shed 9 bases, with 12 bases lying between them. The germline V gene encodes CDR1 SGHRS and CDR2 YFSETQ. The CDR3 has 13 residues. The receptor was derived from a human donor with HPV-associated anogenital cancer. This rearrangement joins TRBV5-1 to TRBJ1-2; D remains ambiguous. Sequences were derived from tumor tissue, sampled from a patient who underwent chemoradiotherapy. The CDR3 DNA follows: TGCGCCAGCAGCTTGGTTGGCAGAGAGCGCTACACCTTC. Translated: CASSLVGRERYTF.